Described below is a single T cell receptor (beta chain) sequence and its context. Clones were read by immunoSEQ multiplex PCR, and TCRdb kept only the in-frame ones, dropping some. The table shows fewer than 300,000 clones, with more than 85% occurring only once. In terms of age and location, participants ranged from roughly 18 to 100 years and lived in fewer than 30 US areas. Clinical histories supplied by participants themselves formed the basis of cohort assignment. Before being deemed recovered, Cohort 3 donors had two negative PCRs, clearance, or symptom resolution. The data are from a study of blood T cell repertoires in COVID-19. V lost 6 bases, J lost 1 base, and 10 bases stayed unmatched. Germline CDR1 LNHDA, CDR2 SQIVND (reference sequence). The CDR3 covers 17 residues.

This sequence was found in a middle-aged man who had recovered from COVID-19. The chain carries TRBV19 and TRBJ1-5, with 9 bases lining up with TRBD1. Material: PBMCs or T cells enriched from blood (not recorded which). CDR3 amino acids: CASSERDRVGSNQPQHF. The CDR3 DNA follows: TGTGCCAGTAGCGAAAGGGACAGGGTTGGGAGCAATCAGCCCCAGCATTTT.